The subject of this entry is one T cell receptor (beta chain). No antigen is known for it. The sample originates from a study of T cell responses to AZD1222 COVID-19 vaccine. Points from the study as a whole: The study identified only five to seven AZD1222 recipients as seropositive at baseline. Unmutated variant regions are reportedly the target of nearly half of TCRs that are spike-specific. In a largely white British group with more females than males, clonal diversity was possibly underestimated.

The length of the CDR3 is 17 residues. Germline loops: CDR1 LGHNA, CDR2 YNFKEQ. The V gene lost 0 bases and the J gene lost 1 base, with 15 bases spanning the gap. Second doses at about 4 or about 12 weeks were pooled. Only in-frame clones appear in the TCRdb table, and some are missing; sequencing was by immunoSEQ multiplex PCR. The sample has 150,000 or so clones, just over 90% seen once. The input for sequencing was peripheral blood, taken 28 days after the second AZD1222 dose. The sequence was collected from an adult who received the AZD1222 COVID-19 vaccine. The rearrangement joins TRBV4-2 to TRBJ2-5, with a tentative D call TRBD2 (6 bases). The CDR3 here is CASSQDGVSGVQETQYF. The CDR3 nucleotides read TGTGCCAGCAGCCAAGATGGAGTCTCGGGGGTCCAAGAGACCCAGTACTTC.